Many counts were recorded for the clone carrying this TCR beta chain. Compared with germline, one end of the junction differs, possibly owing to a read error. The data stem from a study of early T cells in non-severe SARS-CoV-2 infection. The overall study: Sequencing was performed on bulk RNA from unsorted whole blood, leaving chains unpaired.

Individual cDNA molecules received unique molecular identifiers. TCRdb re-called the 5' RACE reads with MiXCR, one entry per CDR3 protein. This sample has 45,000 to 75,000 distinct CDR3 sequences, with 8% to 9.5% found just once. From germline, CDR1 is SGHRS and CDR2 YFSETQ. The CDR3 is made up of 14 amino acids. The source material was whole blood. This chain uses TRBV5-1 with TRBJ2-7; 9 bases line up with TRBD1. The clonotype comes from an adult who was a healthcare worker with PCR-confirmed SARS-CoV-2 infection or an uninfected control (not recorded which). In nucleotides, the CDR3 is TGCGCCAGCGGCTTGGACAGGGGCCGTGCCGAGCAGTACTTC. Its protein product is CASGLDRGRAEQYF.